This entry is about one TCR beta chain. Per the germline V gene, CDR1 is MNHNS and CDR2 is SASEGT. The length of the CDR3 is 13 residues. With V trimmed by 8 bases and J by 1 base, 3 bases remained unmatched. Repertoires were generated with immunoSEQ multiplex PCR, while TCRdb's copy carries only in-frame clones and drops some. Among 2,500,000 or so clones, around nine tenths were seen once, and the ten largest hold 0.13% to 0.15%. The entry originates in a study of shared clonotypes between healthy human individuals. The chain uses TRBV6-1 and TRBJ2-7, with 9 nucleotides matching TRBD1. The material sequenced was naive CD4+ T cells sorted from blood. Subset given: CD45RA+ positively selected. The TCR was taken from a man aged 18 to 30 in good health. The CDR3 reads CASSTGGSYEQYF. CDR3 DNA: TGTGCCAGCTCGACAGGGGGATCCTACGAGCAGTACTTC.